The 29 T cell receptor beta chains below come from one sample, sequenced in a study of blood T cell repertoires in COVID-19. Libraries were prepared by immunoSEQ multiplex PCR; TCRdb keeps only in-frame clonotypes and omits some of them. Among around 170,000 clones listed, approximately 86% were seen once. The sequenced sample consisted of peripheral blood. All receptors come from a man in his sixties with COVID-19, enrolled during active disease.

This clone occurred once. The chain has TRBV7-2 and TRBJ2-7; unclear D gene. Between the trimmed V and J ends, which lost 3 bases and 1 base, there was a span of 10 bases. The CDR3 totals 14 residues. Per the germline V gene, CDR1 is SGHTA and CDR2 is FQGNSA. The CDR3 region has the DNA TGTGCCAGCAGCTTCGATCGGGTTTCCTACGAGCAGTACTTC. The encoded protein is CASSFDRVSYEQYF.

CDR3 coding DNA: TGTGCCAGCTCACCCCGCGGGGGTCCCAGCACTGAAGCTTTCTTT. This translates into CASSPRGGPSTEAFF. V is TRBV18 and J is TRBJ1-1, with D possibly matching TRBD1 (5 bases). CDR1 and CDR2 (germline): KGHSH, LQKENI. The CDR3 is 15 residues long. With 3 bases removed from V and 4 bases from J, the gap between germline ends came to 15 bases. Full variable domain (outside the CDR3, taken from reference TRBV18 and TRBJ1-1): NAGVMQNPRHLVRRRGQEARLRCSPMKGHSHVYWYRQLPEEGLKFMVYLQKENIIDESGMPKERFSAEFPKEGPSILRIQQVVRGDSAAYFCASSPRGGPSTEAFFGQGTRLTVV.

The chain uses TRBV11-2 and TRBJ2-1, with D unresolved. V was clipped by 4 bases and J by 6 bases, with 7 bases between them. This CDR3 has 12 amino acids. The V gene's germline CDR1 is SGHAT and CDR2 FQNNGV. The CDR3 sequence: CASSYVANEQFF. The CDR3 DNA is TGTGCCAGCAGCTATGTAGCCAATGAGCAGTTCTTC. Full variable domain (outside the CDR3, taken from reference TRBV11-2 and TRBJ2-1): EAGVAQSPRYKIIEKRQSVAFWCNPISGHATLYWYQQILGQGPKLLIQFQNNGVVDDSQLPKDRFSAERLKGVDSTLKIQPAKLEDSAVYLCASSYVANEQFFGPGTRLTVL.

As DNA, the CDR3 is TGCGCCAGCAGAAGGGACAGTAATTCACCCCTCCACTTT. Its protein is CASRRDSNSPLHF. The gene calls are TRBV5-1 and TRBJ1-6; 7 bases align to TRBD1. There are 13 residues in the CDR3. CDR1 is SGHRS and CDR2 is YFSETQ in the germline V gene. V shed 5 bases and J 6 bases; nucleotides not matched to a gene: 2.

This chain joins TRBV11-2 and TRBJ1-5; possible D gene TRBD1, 6 bases. The germline V gene encodes CDR1 SGHAT and CDR2 FQNNGV. The CDR3 spans 15 residues. The germline V and J ends were trimmed by 3 bases and 6 bases, with 15 bases remaining between them. The CDR3 DNA sequence: TGTGCCAGCAGCTTGGGTGGGCGGGGGCCTCAGCCCCAGCATTTT. Protein: CASSLGGRGPQPQHF.

As concerns this clone: At one end, the junction sequence differs from germline, possibly due to a read error. CDR3 region: CASSLAGTNTGELFF. In nucleotides, the CDR3 is TGTGCTAGCAGCTTGGCCGGGACGAACACCGGGGAGCTGTTTTTT. The chain is built from TRBV7-7 and TRBJ2-2; maybe TRBD2 (5 bases). This CDR3 spans 15 amino acids. CDR1 and CDR2 from the germline V gene are SSHAT and FNYEAQ (reference sequence).

The rearrangement links TRBV6-1 to TRBJ2-1; 9 bases are a match to TRBD1. The CDR3 runs 15 residues. V trimming: 3 bases; J trimming: 4 bases; junction bases outside the gene matches: 4. Germline V CDR1 and CDR2: MNHNS, SASEGT. DNA for the CDR3: TGTGCCAGCAGTGAGCGGGACAGGGTTTACAATGAGCAGTTCTTC. Its protein is CASSERDRVYNEQFF.

The J gene is TRBJ1-1, the V gene TRBV6-1, with TRBD1 matching over 8 bases. V lost 3 bases and J lost 10; bases outside the gene matches: 10. This CDR3 is 14 amino acids long. Germline CDR1 reads MNHNS; CDR2 reads SASEGT. As DNA, the CDR3 is TGTGCCAGCAGTGAGTTTTCCGACAGGGGCTCAGCTTTCTTT. Its protein product is CASSEFSDRGSAFF.

This chain connects TRBV19 to TRBJ2-2; D call uncertain. This CDR3 has 15 residues. From germline, CDR1 is LNHDA and CDR2 SQIVND (reference sequence). V was shortened by 5 bases and J by 4 bases, with 14 bases between the two germline ends. The CDR3 DNA reads as TGTGCCAGTAGTGGCTTAGGAGCGACCACCGGGGAGCTGTTTTTT. It is translated as CASSGLGATTGELFF.

The table lists this clone with a count of one. This chain links TRBV11-3 with TRBJ2-3; 7 nucleotides line up with TRBD2. CDR1 and CDR2 (germline): SGHNT, YENEEA. The ends lost 0 bases at V and 5 bases at J; junction bases unmatched: 8. This CDR3 has 16 amino acids. CDR3 nucleotide sequence: TGTGCCAGCAGCTTAGATCAATTAGGCGGGAGAGATACGCAGTATTTT. It is translated as CASSLDQLGGRDTQYF.

The CDR3 protein is CASIRQGSNTEAFF. As DNA, the CDR3 is TGTGCCAGCATCCGACAGGGTTCGAACACTGAAGCTTTCTTT. The rearrangement uses TRBV2 and TRBJ1-1; 7 bases are a match to TRBD1. This CDR3 comprises 14 residues. Trimming at V came to 7 bases and at J to 1 base, leaving 6 bases not matched to a gene. CDR1 SNHLY and CDR2 FYNNEI come from the germline V gene.

There are a few counts of this clone. The chain is built from TRBV6-5 and TRBJ1-2; tentatively, D is TRBD1 (6 bases). The germline gives CDR1 MNHEY, CDR2 SVGAGI. The CDR3 totals 12 residues. Trimming cost V 7 bases and J 6 bases, with 12 bases left between them. The CDR3 is CASMSGTNGYTF. The CDR3 DNA sequence: TGTGCCAGCATGAGCGGGACAAATGGCTACACCTTC.

The chain employs TRBV9 and TRBJ2-2, with a tentative D call TRBD1 (5 bases). The germline CDR1 and CDR2 sequences are SGDLS and YYNGEE. V shed 4 bases and J shed 5 bases, with 15 bases lying between them. The CDR3 has 15 amino acids. The CDR3 reads CASSPRTISTGELFF. CDR3 bases: TGTGCCAGCAGCCCCCGGACAATTAGTACCGGGGAGCTGTTTTTT.

The chain is built from TRBV7-2 and TRBJ2-5; D unclear. This CDR3 region has 14 residues. Germline loops: CDR1 SGHTA, CDR2 FQGNSA. V lost 5 bases, J lost 4 bases, and 14 bases lay in between. The CDR3, as DNA: TGTGCCAGCAGCCCCAGAGCGCCTCCAGAGACCCAGTACTTC. Its translation is CASSPRAPPETQYF.

This chain links TRBV19 with TRBJ2-1, with TRBD1 matching over 9 bases. This CDR3 region has 15 residues. From germline, CDR1 is LNHDA and CDR2 SQIVND (reference sequence). V lost 7 bases, J lost 3 bases, and 7 bases stayed unmatched. In DNA form, the CDR3 reads TGTGCCAGTACATATACAGGGGGCTTCTACAATGAGCAGTTCTTC. Translating it yields CASTYTGGFYNEQFF.

The chain links TRBV7-2 to TRBJ1-2; D is perhaps TRBD1 (5 bases). The CDR3 is 16 amino acids. Trimming stripped 4 bases from V and 4 bases from J, with 19 bases between. CDR1 and CDR2 from the germline V gene are SGHTA and FQGNSA. The CDR3 here is CASSYVPGPTIYGYTF. In DNA, the CDR3 is TGTGCCAGCAGCTATGTCCCAGGGCCAACTATCTATGGCTACACCTTC.

This sequence joins TRBV5-1 and TRBJ1-3; TRBD1 is a possible D gene (6 bases). This CDR3 spans 16 amino acids. The ends were cut back, 4 bases at V and 0 bases at J, with 14 bases in the middle. Germline assignment: CDR1 SGHRS and CDR2 YFSETQ. CDR3 coding DNA: TGCGCCAGCAGCGTTTTCCCGGACAGCTCTGGAAACACCATATATTTT. As protein: CASSVFPDSSGNTIYF. Filled out from reference TRBV5-1 and TRBJ1-3, the complete variable domain reads KAGVTQTPRYLIKTRGQQVTLSCSPISGHRSVSWYQQTPGQGLQFLFEYFSETQRNKGNFPGRFSGRQFSNSRSEMNVSTLELGDSALYLCASSVFPDSSGNTIYFGEGSWLTVV.

The chain has TRBV19 and TRBJ1-5; 10 bases align to TRBD1. Germline CDR1 reads LNHDA; CDR2 reads SQIVND (reference sequence). The CDR3 length is 14 residues. After removal of 3 bases from V and 7 bases from J, the junction contained 3 bases not matched to a gene. The CDR3 reads CASSIPTGGQPQHF. CDR3 nucleotide sequence: TGTGCCAGTAGTATTCCGACAGGGGGCCAGCCCCAGCATTTT.

This chain connects TRBV7-2 to TRBJ2-1; possibly TRBD2 for D (6 bases). Germline CDR1 SGHTA, CDR2 FQGNSA. This CDR3 region has 13 residues. Trimming shortened V by 1 base and J by 12 bases, and 13 bases separated the two germline ends. CDR3 DNA sequence: TGTGCCAGCAGCTTAGTAGCGGAGCTTGTGCAGTTCTTC. This encodes CASSLVAELVQFF.

The genes are TRBV30 and TRBJ1-2, with no clear D. The CDR3 has 11 amino acids. Trimming shortened V by 5 bases and J by 2 bases, and 6 bases separated the two germline ends. Germline-derived CDR1 and CDR2 are GTSNPN and SVGIG (reference sequence). The CDR3: CAWDKNYGYTF. The CDR3 coding sequence is TGTGCCTGGGACAAAAACTATGGCTACACCTTC.

V is TRBV10-3 and J is TRBJ1-2, with TRBD1 as a possible D gene (5 bases). The germline V gene encodes CDR1 ENHRY and CDR2 SYGVKD. The CDR3 sequence is 14 residues long. Deletions cut 6 bases from V and 7 bases from J, with 18 bases between. The CDR3 region is CAISHDSLGSGYTF. DNA of the CDR3: TGTGCCATCAGCCACGACAGCTTGGGGTCTGGCTACACCTTC.

The chain joins TRBV4-3 to TRBJ1-1; D is unclear. The ends were cut back, 2 bases at V and 4 bases at J, with 20 bases in the middle. The CDR3 covers 17 residues. Germline loops: CDR1 LGHNA, CDR2 YSLEER. The CDR3 reads CASSQLRLYEEGTEAFF. In nucleotides, the CDR3 is TGCGCCAGCAGCCAACTCCGTTTGTACGAAGAGGGCACTGAAGCTTTCTTT.

V usage is TRBV18 and J usage is TRBJ2-1; the match to TRBD2 covers 7 bases. Germline loops: CDR1 KGHSH, CDR2 LQKENI. This CDR3 is 14 amino acids long. V was clipped by 6 bases and J by 5 bases; unmatched bases: 7. CDR3 bases: TGTGCCAGCTCCGGGACTAACGCAAACAATGAGCAGTTCTTC. Protein product: CASSGTNANNEQFF.

The rearrangement links TRBV27 to TRBJ1-2; 9 positions match TRBD1. Germline values: CDR1 MNHEY, CDR2 SMNVEV (reference sequence). Unmatched junction bases numbered 9, after V lost 2 bases and J lost 2 bases. There are 17 residues in the CDR3. In DNA, the CDR3 is TGTGCCAGCAGTTTAAAGGGACAGGGCAATTTCAACTATGGCTACACCTTC. Its protein is CASSLKGQGNFNYGYTF.

This sequence joins TRBV7-8 and TRBJ1-5; D may be TRBD1 (6 bases). The CDR3 contains 14 residues. Germline CDR1 is SGHVS and CDR2 is FQNEAQ. V was shortened by 2 bases and J by 4 bases, with 9 bases between the two germline ends. CDR3 region: CASSLRDMNQPQHF. CDR3 DNA: TGTGCCAGCAGCTTACGGGACATGAATCAGCCCCAGCATTTT.

The chain joins TRBV3-1 (or the pseudogene TRBV3-2) to TRBJ1-4, with 9 bases aligning to TRBD1. The trim removed 4 bases at V and 8 bases at J, leaving 5 bases unmatched. The CDR3 totals 14 residues. Germline-derived CDR1 and CDR2 are LGHDT and YNNKEL (reference sequence). CDR3 DNA sequence: TGTGCCAGCAGCCCCAACAGGGGGCAGGAAAAACTGTTTTTT. Its protein product is CASSPNRGQEKLFF.

The chain has TRBV19 and TRBJ1-1, with 8 bases that match TRBD1. Trimming took 1 base from V and 5 from J; bases not matched to a gene: 15. This CDR3 is 18 amino acids long. Germline loops: CDR1 LNHDA, CDR2 SQIVND (reference sequence). The CDR3 sequence is CASSIVAMTGAEGTEAFF. In DNA, the CDR3 is TGTGCCAGTAGTATAGTGGCTATGACAGGGGCGGAAGGGACTGAAGCTTTCTTT.

This clone was seen more than once but under ten times. This sequence joins TRBV2 and TRBJ1-5, with TRBD1 as a possible D gene (6 bases). The CDR3 totals 14 residues. The ends were cut back, 6 bases at V and 2 bases at J, with 11 bases in the middle. Germline V CDR1 and CDR2: SNHLY, FYNNEI. CDR3 residues: CASSRRGGNQPQHF. CDR3 nucleotides: TGTGCCAGCAGCCGCAGGGGAGGCAATCAGCCCCAGCATTTT.

Remarks on this clone: The same CDR3 also results from other DNA sequences found in this sample. The chain links TRBV12-3 or TRBV12-4 to TRBJ2-7; a weak D match, TRBD2 (7 bases). CDR3 length equals 13 residues. V lost 3 bases, J lost 2 bases, and 8 bases lay in between. The CDR3 nucleotides read TGTGCCAGCAGTTTGGGGGGGCCCTACGAGCAGTACTTC. Translating it yields CASSLGGPYEQYF.